These 14 T cell receptor beta chains originate from one sample sequenced in a study of patients and donors after allogeneic stem cell transplantation. One entry per CDR3 protein results from TCRdb running MiXCR on the RT-PCR reads. There are tens of thousands of distinct CDR3 sequences in the sample; around 5% occur only once, and 2.5% to 3% lies in the top ten. The sequencing input was blood, either unsorted or a sorted T cell fraction (not recorded which). The receptors stem from a human donor who was either an allogeneic HSCT recipient or a stem cell or donor lymphocyte infusion donor (not recorded which). It is not recorded whose cells these are; they may come from a transplant donor.

This clonotype has ten or more counts. The chain joins TRBV18 to TRBJ2-1, with no clear D. The V gene lost 3 bases and the J gene lost 5 bases, with 5 bases spanning the gap. The CDR3 is 12 residues long. The V gene's germline CDR1 is KGHSH and CDR2 LQKENI. The CDR3 is CASSPWDNEQFF. As DNA, the CDR3 is TGTGCCAGCTCACCCTGGGACAATGAGCAGTTCTTC.

This clonotype was counted between two and nine times. The rearrangement links TRBV6-1 to TRBJ2-5; D remains ambiguous. This CDR3 has 15 residues. Germline CDR1 MNHNS, CDR2 SASEGT. The ends were cut back, 4 bases at V and 5 bases at J, with 17 bases in the middle. The CDR3 sequence is CASSGRLPRRETQYF. The CDR3 DNA is TGTGCCAGCAGTGGCCGTCTACCCCGCAGGGAGACCCAGTACTTC.

This clonotype has ten or more counts. The chain has TRBV20-1 and TRBJ1-5; 9 positions agree with TRBD1. Germline trimming cut 4 bases from V and 7 bases from J; bases unmatched to any gene: 8. CDR3 length: 14 residues. The germline V gene encodes CDR1 DFQATT and CDR2 SNEGSKA (reference sequence). In DNA form, the CDR3 reads TGCAGTGCTACCCCCGGGACAGGGATCCAGCCCCAGCATTTT. This sequence encodes CSATPGTGIQPQHF.

This clonotype was observed many times. As DNA, the CDR3 is TGTGCCAGCAGCAAAGGTCGGATACACTACAATGAGCAGTTCTTC. This sequence encodes CASSKGRIHYNEQFF. The V gene is TRBV21-1, the J gene TRBJ2-1. TRBV21-1 is a pseudogene. The CDR3 length is 15 residues.

This clonotype has a count of ten or more. This rearrangement joins TRBV27 to TRBJ1-2, with a tentative D call TRBD1 (5 bases). Between the trimmed V and J ends, which lost 3 bases and 0 bases, there was a span of 17 bases. Germline assignment: CDR1 MNHEY and CDR2 SMNVEV (reference sequence). The length of the CDR3 is 17 residues. CDR3 residues: CASSFLGEERANYGYTF. In DNA, the CDR3 is TGTGCCAGCAGTTTCCTGGGGGAGGAACGAGCTAACTATGGCTACACCTTC.

This clonotype was seen at least ten times. The genes are TRBV14 and TRBJ2-1; tentatively, D is TRBD1 (6 bases). The CDR3 is 16 residues long. V lost 2 bases, J lost 3 bases, and 14 bases lay in between. CDR1 and CDR2 (germline): SGHDN, FVKESK. The DNA of the CDR3 is TGTGCCAGCAGCCAAATGGGCAGGGGTCTCTACAATGAGCAGTTCTTC. This encodes CASSQMGRGLYNEQFF.

At least ten counts were recorded for this clonotype. The chain recombines TRBV6-6 with TRBJ2-2; D not certain. Between the trimmed V and J ends, which lost 7 bases and 0 bases, there was a span of 6 bases. Germline CDR1 and CDR2: MNHNY and SVGAGI (reference sequence). The CDR3 is 13 amino acids. The CDR3 coding sequence is TGTGCCAGCAAAAGTTCGAACACCGGGGAGCTGTTTTTT. Translating gives CASKSSNTGELFF.

This clonotype was seen ten or more times. V is TRBV9 and J is TRBJ2-1; D is unresolved. Trimming stripped 10 bases from V and 6 bases from J, with 11 bases between. CDR1 is SGDLS, CDR2 YYNGEE, per germline. There are 11 residues in the CDR3. The CDR3 DNA reads as TGTGCCGCATTGGGGATCAATGAGCAGTTCTTC. Translated: CAALGINEQFF.

This clonotype has at least ten counts. The J gene is TRBJ2-1, the V gene TRBV3-1; TRBD1 agrees at 12 bases. The CDR3 length is 17 residues. Trimming cost V 4 bases and J 4 bases; bases outside gene matches: 8. Germline CDR1 reads LGHDT; CDR2 reads YNNKEL (reference sequence). The CDR3: CASSPSGTGGKYNEQFF. CDR3 coding DNA: TGTGCCAGCAGCCCCAGCGGGACAGGGGGCAAGTACAATGAGCAGTTCTTC.

This clonotype was recorded many times. This sequence joins TRBV6-5 and TRBJ1-2; the D is unclear. Germline CDR1 is MNHEY and CDR2 is SVGAGI. This CDR3 has 11 residues. V lost 7 bases and J 6 bases, leaving 9 bases between the germline ends. The CDR3 DNA sequence: TGTGCCAGCACCAACGGGGATGGCTACACCTTC. As protein: CASTNGDGYTF.

This clonotype was recorded many times. The genes are TRBV5-8 and TRBJ2-3, with a possible D match to TRBD2 (5 bases). The CDR3 length is 15 residues. Trimming took off 4 bases at V and 3 bases at J, with 15 bases between the two ends. Germline values: CDR1 SGHTS, CDR2 YDEGEE. The CDR3 DNA sequence: TGTGCCAGCAGCCTCGGGAAGGTTGAGACAGATACGCAGTATTTT. This encodes CASSLGKVETDTQYF.

Points on this clonotype: Sequence at one end of the junction differs from germline and may be a read error. J is TRBJ1-2 and V is TRBV19; no firm D call. Germline loops: CDR1 LNHDA, CDR2 SQIVND (reference sequence). This CDR3 region has 16 residues. CDR3 in DNA: TGTGCCAGTAGTGGTACGGGTAGAGTGGAAAACTCTGGCTACACCTTC. It yields the protein CASSGTGRVENSGYTF.

This clonotype came up many times. This chain links TRBV2 with TRBJ2-2; D could derive from TRBD1 or TRBD2 (5 bases each). V was pared by 9 bases and J by 7 bases, with 18 bases between. The CDR3 covers 14 residues. Germline-derived CDR1 and CDR2 are SNHLY and FYNNEI. In DNA form, the CDR3 reads TGTGCCAGTAAACCCCACGGGGCCGTCGGGGAGCTGTTTTTT. Translated, it gives CASKPHGAVGELFF.

This clonotype has ten or more counts. The V call is TRBV5-5, the J call TRBJ2-5; a possible D gene is TRBD2 (6 bases). This CDR3 contains 13 residues. Trimming pared 6 bases from V and 4 bases from J, leaving 13 bases between. The germline V gene has CDR1 SGHKS and CDR2 YYEKEE (reference sequence). DNA for the CDR3: TGTGCCAGCACCCGGACTACTCTAGAGACCCAGTACTTC. The encoded protein is CASTRTTLETQYF.